The T cell receptor (beta chain) under discussion was sequenced for a study of Ad26.COV2.S vaccination and SARS-CoV-2 variants. Study details: Ad26.COV2.S shots went into the muscle once or twice, 56 days apart.

Assay used: immunoSEQ multiplex PCR; TCRdb lists only in-frame clones, some missing. In the table there are hundreds of thousands of clones, about 85% of which are singletons. Findings and limits, study-wide: Researchers reported similar non-spike TCR breadth in vaccine and placebo recipients. In TCR breadth and depth analyses, total T cell responses may have been underestimated.

This clone has just one count. Its target is unknown. Specified treatment: roughly 20 received Ad26.COV2.S at low or high dose, single or two shots; about five received placebo; per-sample allocation not given. Samples came from day 63 after the first vaccine or placebo injection. The germline gives CDR1 LGHDT, CDR2 YNNKEL (reference sequence). The CDR3 loop spans 18 amino acids. V trimming: 0 bases; J trimming: 4 bases; junction bases outside the gene matches: 13. The material was peripheral blood, obtained in a trial of Ad26.COV2.S vaccine versus placebo. V gene TRBV3-1 (or the pseudogene TRBV3-2) combines with J gene TRBJ2-7; 9 nucleotides align to TRBD2. The origin of this receptor is a person between 18 and 65 years old who received the Ad26.COV2.S COVID-19 vaccine or a placebo. This CDR3 reads CASSQDPLAGGPIYEQYF. The CDR3 nucleotides are TGTGCCAGCAGCCAAGATCCTTTGGCGGGAGGGCCGATTTACGAGCAGTACTTC.